What follows is one TCR beta chain and its context. V trimming: 0 bases; J trimming: 2 bases; junction bases outside the gene matches: 4. The CDR3 contains 15 residues. Germline V gives CDR1 SGHTA, CDR2 FQGNSA. The source of the sample is a study of blood T cell repertoires in COVID-19. Study-wide background: Acute and convalescent COVID-19 specimens originated in the United States, Italy and Spain. Sample material is recorded as cDNA or gDNA derived from T cells, B-cell-depleted T cells, or PBMCs.

In the original analysis: Nucleated cell number was recorded as an estimate derived from reference gene primer amplification. The data were produced by immunoSEQ multiplex PCR, yet TCRdb's version contains in-frame clones alone and is incomplete. The V and J calls and clone size are taken from that table; D and trimming were inferred from the DNA. The data contain more than 25,000 clones, around 80% of them singletons. The chain joins TRBV7-2 to TRBJ2-7; TRBD2 aligns across 7 bases. Sequencing was performed on peripheral blood. The receptor was derived from a woman aged 80 or over with acute or convalescent COVID-19. The CDR3 DNA follows: TGTGCCAGCAGCTTAGCGGGGGGGAGGGCCTACGAGCAGTACTTC. It yields the protein CASSLAGGRAYEQYF.